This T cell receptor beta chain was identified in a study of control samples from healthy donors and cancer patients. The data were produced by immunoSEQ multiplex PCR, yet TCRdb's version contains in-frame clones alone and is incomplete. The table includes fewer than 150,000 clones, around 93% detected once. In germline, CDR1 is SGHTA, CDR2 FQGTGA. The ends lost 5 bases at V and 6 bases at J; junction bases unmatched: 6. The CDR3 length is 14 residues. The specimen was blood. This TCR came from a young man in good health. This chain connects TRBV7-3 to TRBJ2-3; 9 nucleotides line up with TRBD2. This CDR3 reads CASSRLAVGDTQYF. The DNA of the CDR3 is TGTGCCAGCAGCCGACTAGCGGTGGGTGATACGCAGTATTTT.